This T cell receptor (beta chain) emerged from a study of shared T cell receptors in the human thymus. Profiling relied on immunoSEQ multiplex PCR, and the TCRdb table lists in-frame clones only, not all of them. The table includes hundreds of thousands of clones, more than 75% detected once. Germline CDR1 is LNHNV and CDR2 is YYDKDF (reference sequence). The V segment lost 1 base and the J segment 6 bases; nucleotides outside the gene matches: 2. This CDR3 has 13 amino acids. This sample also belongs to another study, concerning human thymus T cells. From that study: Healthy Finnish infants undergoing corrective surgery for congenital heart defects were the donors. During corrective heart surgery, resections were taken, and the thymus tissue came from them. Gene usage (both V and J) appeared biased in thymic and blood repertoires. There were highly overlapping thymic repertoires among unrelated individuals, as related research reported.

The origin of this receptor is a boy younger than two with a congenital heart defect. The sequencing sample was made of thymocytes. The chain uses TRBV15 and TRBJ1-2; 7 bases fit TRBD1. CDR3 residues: CATSRVGGHGYTF. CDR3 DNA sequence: TGTGCCACCAGCAGAGTAGGGGGCCATGGCTACACCTTC. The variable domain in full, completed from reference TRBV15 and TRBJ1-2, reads DAMVIQNPRYQVTQFGKPVTLSCSQTLNHNVMYWYQQKSSQAPKLLFHYYDKDFNNEADTPDNFQSRRPNTSFCFLDIRSPGLGDTAMYLCATSRVGGHGYTFGSGTRLTVV.